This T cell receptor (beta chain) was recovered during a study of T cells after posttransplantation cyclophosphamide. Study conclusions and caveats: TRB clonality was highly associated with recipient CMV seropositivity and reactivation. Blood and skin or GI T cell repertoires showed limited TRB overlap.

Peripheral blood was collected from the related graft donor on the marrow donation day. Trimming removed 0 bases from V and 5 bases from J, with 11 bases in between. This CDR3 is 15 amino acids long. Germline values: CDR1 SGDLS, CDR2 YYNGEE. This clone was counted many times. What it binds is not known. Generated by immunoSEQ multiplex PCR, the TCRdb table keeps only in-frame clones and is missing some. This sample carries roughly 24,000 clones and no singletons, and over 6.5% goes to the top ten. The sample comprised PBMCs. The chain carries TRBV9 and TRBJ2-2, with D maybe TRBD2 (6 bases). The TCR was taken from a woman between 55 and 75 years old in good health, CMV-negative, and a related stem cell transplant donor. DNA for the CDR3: TGTGCCAGCAGCGTAGGCGGGATCGGAACCGGGGAGCTGTTTTTT. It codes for CASSVGGIGTGELFF.